Shown below are 21 T cell receptor beta chains from a single sample sequenced in a study of vaccination effects on CD4 cells after COVID-19. No antigens are known for them. Here immunoSEQ multiplex PCR was the method, and the copy in TCRdb shows in-frame clones only, minus some. The data show roughly 27,000 clones, approximately 71% seen once. CD4+ T cells specific for antigen were expanded with viral peptide pools by the ViraFEST assay before sequencing. The culture ran for roughly ten days before CD4+ T cells were isolated. Two-dose vaccination with either BNT162b2 or mRNA-1273 was given to the participants. The sequencing here drew on CD4+ T cells from PBMCs cultured with HCoV-NL63 spike peptides, taken after COVID-19 vaccination. The receptors were sampled from a human donor who received a COVID-19 vaccine.

This clone was found a few times. CDR3 nucleotide sequence: TGCGCCAGCAATTTAGCATGGGACTACAATGAGCAGTTCTTC. Amino acids: CASNLAWDYNEQFF. The rearrangement joins TRBV10-2 to TRBJ2-1, with D unresolved. Germline V gene lookup returns CDR1 WSHSY and CDR2 SAAADI. This CDR3 has 14 amino acids. V was clipped by 7 bases and J by 3 bases, with 13 bases between them.

CDR3 in DNA: TGTGCCAGCAGCCGACAGGACGGCTACGAGCAGTACTTC. Amino acid sequence: CASSRQDGYEQYF. This rearrangement joins TRBV6-5 to TRBJ2-7; D is perhaps TRBD1 (6 bases). This CDR3 is built from 13 residues. V was trimmed by 6 bases and J by 3 bases, leaving 12 bases between them. Germline V gives CDR1 MNHEY, CDR2 SVGAGI.

CDR3 bases: TGTGCCAGCAGCTTAGGGTCTGGAAACACCATATATTTT. Translated, it gives CASSLGSGNTIYF. The chain couples TRBV7-8 to TRBJ1-3; D ambiguous. The ends were cut back, 1 base at V and 1 base at J, with 2 bases in the middle. This CDR3 comprises 13 residues. Germline V lookup: CDR1 SGHVS, CDR2 FQNEAQ.

This clone was counted only a few times. This chain joins TRBV4-2 and TRBJ2-1; 8 bases fit TRBD2. Germline lookup yields CDR1 LGHNA and CDR2 YNFKEQ. This CDR3 comprises 16 residues. V dropped 2 bases and J dropped 10; count of bases not matched to a gene: 13. CDR3 coding DNA: TGTGCCAGCAGCCAACCCGGGACTAGTTTATCACACGAGCAGTTCTTC. Translated, it gives CASSQPGTSLSHEQFF.

The chain recombines TRBV6-1 with TRBJ2-6; D not resolved. Germline V gene lookup returns CDR1 MNHNS and CDR2 SASEGT. This CDR3 region has 15 residues. Trimming left V 2 bases short and J 2 bases short, with 7 bases between. The CDR3 DNA follows: TGTGCCAGCAGTGAACGATCAGCTGGGGCCAACGTCCTGACTTTC. It translates to CASSERSAGANVLTF.

This chain uses TRBV9 with TRBJ2-2; 8 bases match TRBD1. After removal of 2 bases from V and 2 bases from J, the junction contained 2 bases not matched to a gene. Germline loops: CDR1 SGDLS, CDR2 YYNGEE. This CDR3 region has 15 residues. This CDR3 is CASSVGQGNTGELFF. The CDR3 DNA is TGTGCCAGCAGCGTTGGACAGGGAAACACCGGGGAGCTGTTTTTT.

This clone was detected a few times. This sequence joins TRBV11-2 and TRBJ1-1, with D hard to call. The CDR3 sequence is 13 residues long. Germline CDR1 reads SGHAT; CDR2 reads FQNNGV. V lost 3 bases and J 3 bases, leaving 8 bases between the germline ends. The CDR3 nucleotides are TGTGCCAGCAGCTTTTCTGGGGACACTGAAGCTTTCTTT. Translation: CASSFSGDTEAFF.

The chain recombines TRBV5-1 with TRBJ1-4; a possible D gene is TRBD1 (5 bases). This CDR3 spans 14 amino acids. V was clipped by 5 bases and J by 7 bases, with 15 bases between them. CDR1 and CDR2 from the germline V gene are SGHRS and YFSETQ. The CDR3 region is CASSERPGGEKLFF. Here the CDR3 DNA reads TGCGCCAGCAGTGAGAGGCCCGGGGGTGAAAAACTGTTTTTT.

This chain connects TRBV11-2 to TRBJ1-1, with D maybe TRBD1 (5 bases). The CDR3 has 15 amino acids. Germline loops: CDR1 SGHAT, CDR2 FQNNGV. V shed 1 base and J shed 5 bases, with 14 bases lying between them. CDR3 in amino acids: CASSLVPGSWTEAFF. CDR3 bases: TGTGCCAGCAGCTTAGTCCCAGGGTCTTGGACTGAAGCTTTCTTT.

The gene calls are TRBV5-4 and TRBJ2-3, with 8 bases that match TRBD2. V lost 1 base and J lost 0; bases outside the gene matches: 1. CDR3 length equals 15 residues. CDR1 is SGHNT, CDR2 YYREEE, per germline (reference sequence). CDR3: CASSLTSGSTDTQYF. The CDR3 DNA sequence: TGTGCCAGCAGCTTGACTAGCGGAAGCACAGATACGCAGTATTTT.

By its share, this clone is medium-sized (0.01 to 0.1%). The V and J genes are TRBV18 and TRBJ2-7, with D possibly TRBD2 on 6 matching bases. This CDR3 is 15 amino acids long. Germline-derived CDR1 and CDR2 are KGHSH and LQKENI. The V end lost 4 bases, the J end lost 6 bases, and 19 bases lay between the germline ends. The CDR3 loop reads CASSRSGTGDSEQYF. The CDR3 region has the DNA TGTGCCAGCTCACGTTCCGGAACGGGAGACAGCGAGCAGTACTTC.

This chain connects TRBV19 to TRBJ1-2; possible D gene TRBD1, 5 bases. Germline CDR1 reads LNHDA; CDR2 reads SQIVND (reference sequence). The CDR3 is 15 residues long. V was pared by 7 bases and J by 5 bases, with 20 bases between. This CDR3 is CASKGFGGVEYGYTF. CDR3 bases: TGTGCCAGTAAGGGGTTTGGGGGAGTAGAATATGGCTACACCTTC. Looking up the rest from reference TRBV19 and TRBJ1-2 gives the full variable domain: DGGITQSPKYLFRKEGQNVTLSCEQNLNHDAMYWYRQDPGQGLRLIYYSQIVNDFQKGDIAEGYSVSREKKESFPLTVTSAQKNPTAFYLCASKGFGGVEYGYTFGSGTRLTVV.

This clone showed up just a few times. The chain recombines TRBV9 with TRBJ2-1, with no clear D. Per germline, CDR1 SGDLS and CDR2 YYNGEE. This CDR3 contains 14 residues. Trimming pared 0 bases from V and 5 bases from J, leaving 9 bases between. DNA for the CDR3: TGTGCCAGCAGCGTAGGTCAAGGGAACAATGAGCAGTTCTTC. Encoded protein: CASSVGQGNNEQFF.

The genes are TRBV7-2 and TRBJ2-7, with 9 bases identical to TRBD2. Germline trimming cut 3 bases from V and 1 base from J; bases unmatched to any gene: 7. Germline lookup yields CDR1 SGHTA and CDR2 FQGNSA. This CDR3 spans 16 amino acids. CDR3 protein: CASSFTSGRSSYEQYF. CDR3 nucleotides: TGTGCCAGCAGCTTCACGAGCGGGAGGAGTTCCTACGAGCAGTACTTC.

This sequence joins TRBV12-3 or TRBV12-4 and TRBJ1-2, with D unclear. The V end lost 5 bases, the J end lost 2 bases, and 9 bases lay between the germline ends. This CDR3 is 13 amino acids long. The CDR3 bases are TGTGCCAGCAGTAGAAAGAGCAACTATGGCTACACCTTC. Translation: CASSRKSNYGYTF.

This clone was detected only a few times. The gene calls are TRBV12-5 and TRBJ2-3, with D possibly matching TRBD2 (6 bases). The CDR3 contains 14 residues. V shed 1 base and J shed 8 bases, with 13 bases lying between them. Germline CDR1 and CDR2: LGHNT and FRNRAP. The CDR3 is CASGLGREEATQYF. DNA for the CDR3: TGTGCTAGTGGTTTGGGGCGGGAAGAGGCTACGCAGTATTTT.

The CDR3 DNA reads as TGTGCCAGCAGTTTAAGGCAGGGCTACGAGCAGTACTTC. It yields the protein CASSLRQGYEQYF. The genes are TRBV27 and TRBJ2-7; possibly TRBD1 for D (5 bases). Per germline, CDR1 MNHEY and CDR2 SMNVEV (reference sequence). Trimming took off 2 bases at V and 3 bases at J, with 8 bases between the two ends. CDR3 size: 13 residues.

This sequence joins TRBV4-1 and TRBJ2-1; D call uncertain. Germline CDR1 reads MGHRA; CDR2 reads YSYEKL. This CDR3 comprises 16 residues. Trimming pared 3 bases from V and 4 bases from J, leaving 16 bases between. The CDR3 is CASSQGLGDGYNEQFF. The CDR3 bases are TGCGCCAGCAGCCAGGGTCTAGGAGATGGGTACAATGAGCAGTTCTTC.

The V gene is TRBV28, the J gene TRBJ1-4; 7 nucleotides match TRBD1. Germline trimming cut 5 bases from V and 8 bases from J; bases unmatched to any gene: 11. Germline V CDR1 and CDR2: MDHEN, SYDVKM. The CDR3 spans 15 residues. CDR3 sequence: CASSRGDSLREKLFF. CDR3 nucleotides: TGTGCCAGCAGTCGTGGGGACAGTCTAAGGGAAAAACTGTTTTTT.

This clone rates as large (0.1 to 1%). The gene calls are TRBV5-1 and TRBJ2-6; the match to TRBD2 covers 8 bases. The V and J ends lost 4 bases and 2 bases, in that order; junction bases with no gene match: 5. The CDR3 loop spans 16 amino acids. Germline CDR1 reads SGHRS; CDR2 reads YFSETQ. The CDR3 DNA follows: TGCGCCAGCAGCCGTTCGGGGGGGCCTGGGGCCAACGTCCTGACTTTC. It encodes CASSRSGGPGANVLTF.

The chain has TRBV6-6 and TRBJ2-4; D remains unclear. The CDR3 has 14 amino acids. Trimming removed 5 bases at V and 5 bases at J, with 13 bases between. Per germline, CDR1 MNHNY and CDR2 SVGAGI (reference sequence). CDR3 amino acids: CASSTPELQNIQYF. DNA of the CDR3: TGTGCCAGCAGTACCCCCGAGCTTCAAAACATTCAGTACTTC.